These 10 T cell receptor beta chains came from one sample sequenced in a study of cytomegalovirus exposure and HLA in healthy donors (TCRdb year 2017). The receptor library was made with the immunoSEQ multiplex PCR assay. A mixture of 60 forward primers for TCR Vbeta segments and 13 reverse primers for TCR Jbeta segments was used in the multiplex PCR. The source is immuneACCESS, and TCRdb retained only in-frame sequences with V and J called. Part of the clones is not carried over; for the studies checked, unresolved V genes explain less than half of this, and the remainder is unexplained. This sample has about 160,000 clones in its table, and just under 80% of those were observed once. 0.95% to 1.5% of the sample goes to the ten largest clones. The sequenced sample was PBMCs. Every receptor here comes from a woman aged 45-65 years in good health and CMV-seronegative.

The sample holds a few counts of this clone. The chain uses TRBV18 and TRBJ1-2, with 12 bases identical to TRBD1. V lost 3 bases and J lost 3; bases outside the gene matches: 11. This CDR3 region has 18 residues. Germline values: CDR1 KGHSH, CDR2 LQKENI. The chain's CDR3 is CASSPFSGTGGRDYGYTF. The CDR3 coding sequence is TGTGCCAGCTCACCTTTCTCTGGGACAGGGGGCAGAGACTATGGCTACACCTTC.

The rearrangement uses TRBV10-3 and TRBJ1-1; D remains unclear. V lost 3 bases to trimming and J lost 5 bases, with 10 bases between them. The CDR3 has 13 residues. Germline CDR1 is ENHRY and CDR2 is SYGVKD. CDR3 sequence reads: CAISESAGTEAFF. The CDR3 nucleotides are TGTGCCATCAGTGAATCGGCGGGGACTGAAGCTTTCTTT.

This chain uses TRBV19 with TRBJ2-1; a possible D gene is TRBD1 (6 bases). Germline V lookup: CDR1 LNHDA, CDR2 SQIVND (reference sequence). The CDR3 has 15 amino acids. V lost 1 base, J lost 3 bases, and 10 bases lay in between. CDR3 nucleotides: TGTGCCAGTAGTATAGGAGGGACATTCTACAATGAGCAGTTCTTC. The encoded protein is CASSIGGTFYNEQFF.

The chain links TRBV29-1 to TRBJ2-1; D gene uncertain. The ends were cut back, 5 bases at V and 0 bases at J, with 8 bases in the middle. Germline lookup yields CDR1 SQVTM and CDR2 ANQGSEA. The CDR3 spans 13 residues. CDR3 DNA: TGCAGCGTTTTGCCGAGCTCCTACAATGAGCAGTTCTTC. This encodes CSVLPSSYNEQFF.

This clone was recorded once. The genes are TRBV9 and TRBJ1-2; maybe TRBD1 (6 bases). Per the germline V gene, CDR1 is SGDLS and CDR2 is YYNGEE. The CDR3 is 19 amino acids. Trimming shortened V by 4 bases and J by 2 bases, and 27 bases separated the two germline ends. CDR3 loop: CASSYGAGRDTGANYGYTF. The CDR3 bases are TGTGCCAGCAGCTATGGGGCGGGCAGGGACACAGGAGCCAACTATGGCTACACCTTC.

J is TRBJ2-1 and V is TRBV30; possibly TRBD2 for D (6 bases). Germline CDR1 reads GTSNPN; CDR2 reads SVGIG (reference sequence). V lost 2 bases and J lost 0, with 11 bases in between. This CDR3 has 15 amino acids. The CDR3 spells CAWSLAPSSYNEQFF. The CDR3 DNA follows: TGTGCCTGGAGTCTAGCGCCCAGCTCCTACAATGAGCAGTTCTTC.

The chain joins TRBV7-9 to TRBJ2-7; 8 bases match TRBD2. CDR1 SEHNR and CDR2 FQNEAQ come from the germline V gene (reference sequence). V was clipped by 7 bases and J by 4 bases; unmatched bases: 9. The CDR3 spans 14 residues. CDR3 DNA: TGTGCCAGCACTTCCGGGACTAGTGGTTACGAGCAGTACTTC. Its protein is CASTSGTSGYEQYF.

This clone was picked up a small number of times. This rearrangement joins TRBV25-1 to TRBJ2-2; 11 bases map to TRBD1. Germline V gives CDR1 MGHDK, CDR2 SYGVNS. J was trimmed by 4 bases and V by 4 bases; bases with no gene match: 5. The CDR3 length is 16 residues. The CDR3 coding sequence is TGTGCCAGCAGTGGTCCGGGACAGGGGGGCACCGGGGAGCTGTTTTTT. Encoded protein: CASSGPGQGGTGELFF.

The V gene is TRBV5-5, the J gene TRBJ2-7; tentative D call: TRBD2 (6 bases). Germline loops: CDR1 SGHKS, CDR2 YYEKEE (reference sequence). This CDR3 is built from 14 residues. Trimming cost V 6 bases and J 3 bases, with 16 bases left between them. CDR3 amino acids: CASNLAAGFYEQYF. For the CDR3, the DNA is TGTGCCAGCAACCTCGCCGCGGGGTTCTACGAGCAGTACTTC.

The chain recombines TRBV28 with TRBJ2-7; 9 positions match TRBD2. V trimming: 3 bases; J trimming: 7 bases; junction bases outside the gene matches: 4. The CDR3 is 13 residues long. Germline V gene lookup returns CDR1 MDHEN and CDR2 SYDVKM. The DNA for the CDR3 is TGTGCCAGCAGTTTCCCCAGCGGGAGGGAGCAGTACTTC. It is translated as CASSFPSGREQYF.